The next 5 T cell receptor beta chains were all read from a single sample in a study of cytomegalovirus exposure and HLA in healthy donors. Vbeta (60) and Jbeta (13) primers were used in the PCR. Using immunoSEQ multiplex PCR, the repertoire was profiled, and TCRdb retains in-frame clones only, with some absent. The table shows 90,000 to 110,000 clones, with over 80% occurring only once. The specimen sequenced was PBMCs. These receptors all come from a man aged 18-30 years in good health and CMV-seronegative.

This clone was detected once. This chain uses TRBV2 with TRBJ1-2, with D possibly matching TRBD1 (6 bases). The V gene's germline CDR1 is SNHLY and CDR2 FYNNEI. The V end lost 4 bases, the J end lost 8 bases, and 11 bases lay between the germline ends. The CDR3 is 12 residues long. CDR3 sequence (DNA): TGTGCCAGCAGTGTGCAGGGGAGAGGCTACACCTTC. It codes for CASSVQGRGYTF.

J is TRBJ1-2 and V is TRBV19; no definite D call. This CDR3 has 13 amino acids. The germline V gene has CDR1 LNHDA and CDR2 SQIVND (reference sequence). V shed 2 bases and J shed 6 bases, with 10 bases lying between them. In DNA, the CDR3 is TGTGCCAGTAGTATACGGGGATGGGATGGCTACACCTTC. Translated, it gives CASSIRGWDGYTF.

Remarks on this clone: The junction does not match germline at one end; this may be a read error. Different DNA sequences within this sample yield the same CDR3. The rearrangement uses TRBV5-4 and TRBJ2-3; TRBD1 matches at 8 bases. There are 13 residues in the CDR3. CDR1 SGHNT and CDR2 YYREEE come from the germline V gene (reference sequence). The CDR3 DNA reads as TGTGCCAGTAGCTCGGCCTGGACAGGGACGCAGTATTTT. It yields the protein CASSSAWTGTQYF. The full variable domain, in which reference TRBV5-4 and TRBJ2-3 provide the parts outside the CDR3, is ETGVTQSPTHLIKTRGQQVTLRCSSQSGHNTVSWYQQALGQGPQFIFQYYREEENGRGNFPPRFSGLQFPNYSSELNVNALELDDSALYLCASSSAWTGTQYFGPGTRLTVL.

In its sample, this clone was seen a few times. The rearrangement links TRBV6-5 to TRBJ1-5; 8 bases are shared with TRBD1. Losses at the gene ends were 8 bases for V and 1 base for J; bases not matched to a gene: 1. CDR1 MNHEY and CDR2 SVGAGI come from the germline V gene. CDR3 length equals 13 residues. The CDR3 DNA reads as TGTGCCAGCCAGGGGGCGAGCAATCAGCCCCAGCATTTT. Protein sequence: CASQGASNQPQHF.

J is TRBJ2-7 and V is TRBV10-3, with 9 nucleotides matching TRBD1. This CDR3 has 14 residues. V gave up 5 bases and J gave up 4 bases; unmatched junction bases: 6. Germline CDR1 and CDR2: ENHRY and SYGVKD. Here the CDR3 reads CAISKGQGEYEQYF. In nucleotides, the CDR3 is TGTGCCATCAGTAAGGGACAGGGCGAGTACGAGCAGTACTTC.